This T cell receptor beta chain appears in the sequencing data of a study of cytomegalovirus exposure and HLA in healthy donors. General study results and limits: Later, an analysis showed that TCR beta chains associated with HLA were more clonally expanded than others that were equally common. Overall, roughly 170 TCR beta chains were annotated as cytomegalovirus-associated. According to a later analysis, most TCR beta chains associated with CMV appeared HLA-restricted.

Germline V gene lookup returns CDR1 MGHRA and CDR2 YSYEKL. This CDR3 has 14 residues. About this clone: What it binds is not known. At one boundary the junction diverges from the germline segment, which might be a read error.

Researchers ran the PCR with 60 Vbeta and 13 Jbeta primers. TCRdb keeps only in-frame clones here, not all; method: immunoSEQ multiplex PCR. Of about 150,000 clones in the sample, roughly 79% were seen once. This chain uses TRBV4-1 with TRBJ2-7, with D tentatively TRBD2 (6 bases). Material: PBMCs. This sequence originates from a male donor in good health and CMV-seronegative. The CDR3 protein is CASSQDDPGDEQHF. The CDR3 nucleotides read TGCGCCAGCAGCCAAGACGATCCGGGGGACGAGCAGCACTTC.